This TCR beta chain comes out of a study of immune evolution from preneoplasia to lung adenocarcinoma. Study results and limitations: Later-stage lesions appeared to have more T cells, more diversity, less clonality.

TCRdb's copy holds only in-frame clones and misses some; the assay was immunoSEQ multiplex PCR. The profile shows fewer than 7,500 clones, 65% to 80% of them singletons. As regards this clone: The antigen remains undetermined.

CDR3 length equals 14 residues. Germline-derived CDR1 and CDR2 are PRHDT and FYEKMQ (reference sequence). Between the trimmed V and J ends, which lost 5 bases and 2 bases, there was a span of 11 bases. This sequence joins TRBV13 and TRBJ2-3, with D possibly matching TRBD2 (6 bases). Input material: FFPE lung adenocarcinoma in situ tissue. This receptor was identified in a donor older than 65 with lung adenocarcinoma. The CDR3 DNA reads TGTGCCAGCAGCACGCCTAGCGCCACAGATACGCAGTATTTT. It specifies CASSTPSATDTQYF.